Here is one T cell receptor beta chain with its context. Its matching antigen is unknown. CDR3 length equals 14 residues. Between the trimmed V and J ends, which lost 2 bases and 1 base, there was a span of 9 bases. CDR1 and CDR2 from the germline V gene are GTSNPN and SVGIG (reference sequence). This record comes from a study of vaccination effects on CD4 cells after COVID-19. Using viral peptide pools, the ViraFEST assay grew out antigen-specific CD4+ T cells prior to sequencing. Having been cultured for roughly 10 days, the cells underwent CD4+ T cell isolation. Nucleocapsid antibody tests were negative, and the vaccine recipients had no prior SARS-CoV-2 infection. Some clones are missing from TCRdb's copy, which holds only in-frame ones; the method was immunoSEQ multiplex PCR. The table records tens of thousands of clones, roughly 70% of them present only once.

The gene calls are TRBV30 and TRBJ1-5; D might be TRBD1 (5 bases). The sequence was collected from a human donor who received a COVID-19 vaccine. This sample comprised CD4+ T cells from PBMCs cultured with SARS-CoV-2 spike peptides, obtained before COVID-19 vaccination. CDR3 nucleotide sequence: TGTGCCTGGAGTCTCAAGGGGAGCAATCAGCCCCAGCATTTT. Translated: CAWSLKGSNQPQHF.